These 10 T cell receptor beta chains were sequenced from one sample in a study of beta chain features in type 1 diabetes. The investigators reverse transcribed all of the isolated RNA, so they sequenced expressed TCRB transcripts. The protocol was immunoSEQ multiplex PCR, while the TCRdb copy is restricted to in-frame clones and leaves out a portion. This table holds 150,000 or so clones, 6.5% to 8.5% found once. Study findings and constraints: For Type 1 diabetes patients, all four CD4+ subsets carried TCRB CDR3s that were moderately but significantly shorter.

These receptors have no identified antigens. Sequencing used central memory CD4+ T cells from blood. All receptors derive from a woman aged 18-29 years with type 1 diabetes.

CDR3 DNA: TGCGCCAGCAGCGAGTCCGGGACTAGCTACGAGCAGTACTTC. This translates into CASSESGTSYEQYF. The V gene is TRBV5-1, the J gene TRBJ2-7, with TRBD2 identical over 8 bases. Trimming at V came to 4 bases and at J to 3 bases, leaving 6 bases not matched to a gene. The CDR3 runs 14 residues. Germline V gives CDR1 SGHRS, CDR2 YFSETQ.

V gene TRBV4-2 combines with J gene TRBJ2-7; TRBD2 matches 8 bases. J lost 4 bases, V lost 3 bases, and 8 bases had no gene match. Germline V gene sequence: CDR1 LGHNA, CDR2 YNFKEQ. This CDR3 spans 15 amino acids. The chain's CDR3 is CASSQAGTSDYEQYF. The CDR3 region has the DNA TGTGCCAGCAGCCAGGCCGGGACTAGTGATTACGAGCAGTACTTC.

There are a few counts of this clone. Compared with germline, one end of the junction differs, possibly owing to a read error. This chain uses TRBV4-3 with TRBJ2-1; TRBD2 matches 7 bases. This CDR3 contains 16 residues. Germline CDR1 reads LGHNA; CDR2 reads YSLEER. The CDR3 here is CASSLQRRGYPPERFF. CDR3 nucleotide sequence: TGCGCCAGCAGCCTTCAGAGGCGGGGGTATCCCCCAGAGCGGTTCTTC.

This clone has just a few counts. Here the CDR3 reads CATGQGPGNQPQHF. CDR3 bases: TGTGCCACCGGGCAGGGGCCGGGCAATCAGCCCCAGCATTTT. The chain is built from TRBV15 and TRBJ1-5, with D possibly matching TRBD1 (6 bases). The V gene lost 8 bases and the J gene lost 2 bases, with 13 bases spanning the gap. This CDR3 comprises 14 residues. CDR1 LNHNV and CDR2 YYDKDF come from the germline V gene (reference sequence).

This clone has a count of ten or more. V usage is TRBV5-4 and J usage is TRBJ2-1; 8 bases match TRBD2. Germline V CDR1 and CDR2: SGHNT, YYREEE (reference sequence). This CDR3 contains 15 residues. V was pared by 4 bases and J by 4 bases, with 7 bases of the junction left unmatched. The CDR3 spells CASSLDSGSYNEQFF. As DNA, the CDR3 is TGTGCCAGCAGCCTAGACAGCGGGAGTTACAATGAGCAGTTCTTC.

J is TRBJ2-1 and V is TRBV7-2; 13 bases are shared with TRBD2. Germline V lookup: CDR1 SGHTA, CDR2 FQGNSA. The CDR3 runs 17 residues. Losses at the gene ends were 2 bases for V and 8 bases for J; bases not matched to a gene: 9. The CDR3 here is CASSLWSGLAGSDEQFF. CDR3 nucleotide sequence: TGTGCCAGCAGCTTATGGTCGGGACTAGCGGGGAGCGATGAGCAGTTCTTC.

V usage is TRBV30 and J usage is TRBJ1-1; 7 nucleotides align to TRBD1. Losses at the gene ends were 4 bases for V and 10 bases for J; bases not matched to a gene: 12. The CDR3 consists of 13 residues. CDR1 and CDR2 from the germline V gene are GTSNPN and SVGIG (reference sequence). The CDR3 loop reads CAWMKGQGGRAFF. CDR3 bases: TGTGCCTGGATGAAAGGGCAGGGGGGCAGAGCTTTCTTT.

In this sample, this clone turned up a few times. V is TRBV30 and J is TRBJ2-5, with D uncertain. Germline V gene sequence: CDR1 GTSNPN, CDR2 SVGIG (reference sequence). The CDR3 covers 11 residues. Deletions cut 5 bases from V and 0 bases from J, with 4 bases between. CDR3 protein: CAWGDQETQYF. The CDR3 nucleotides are TGTGCCTGGGGAGACCAAGAGACCCAGTACTTC.

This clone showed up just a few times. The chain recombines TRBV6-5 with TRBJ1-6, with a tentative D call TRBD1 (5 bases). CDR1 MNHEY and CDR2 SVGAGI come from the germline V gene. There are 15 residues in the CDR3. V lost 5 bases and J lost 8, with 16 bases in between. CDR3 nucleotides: TGTGCCAGCAGTCAACTCCCGGGAGGGGATTCACCCCTCCACTTT. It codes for CASSQLPGGDSPLHF.

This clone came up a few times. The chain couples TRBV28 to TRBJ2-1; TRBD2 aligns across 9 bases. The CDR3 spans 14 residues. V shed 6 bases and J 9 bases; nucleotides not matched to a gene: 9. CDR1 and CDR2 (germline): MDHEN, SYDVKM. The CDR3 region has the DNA TGTGCCAGCAGAACTCCTACGCGGGAGGGTGAGCAGTTCTTC. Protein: CASRTPTREGEQFF. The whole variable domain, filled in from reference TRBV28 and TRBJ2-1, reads DVKVTQSSRYLVKRTGEKVFLECVQDMDHENMFWYRQDPGLGLRLIYFSYDVKMKEKGDIPEGYSVSREKKERFSLILESASTNQTSMYLCASRTPTREGEQFFGPGTRLTVL.